This TCR beta chain comes out of a study of shared clonotypes between healthy human individuals. Looking at the study overall: CD4 naive cells filled three plates per donor, CD4 memory three, CD8 naive two and CD8 memory one. The study's findings and limits: Clonotype sharing across a few donors was observed for 4.5% to 6.5% of naive CD4 clonotypes. The generation probabilities recorded for non-shared clonotypes fell below those of clonotypes shared by all four donors.

With respect to this clone: Its specificity is not known.

In the original workflow: ImmunoSEQ sequences covered only the junction and lacked quality scores; filtering therefore differed. Clones were sequenced by immunoSEQ multiplex PCR, and TCRdb holds only the in-frame ones, with some missing. V, J and clone size reflect that table, while D and trimming were determined from the DNA. The data show roughly 680,000 clones, 55% to 75% seen once. Germline CDR1 reads MNHNS; CDR2 reads SASEGT. The CDR3 spans 12 residues. With 7 bases removed from V and 12 bases from J, the gap between germline ends came to 19 bases. This chain joins TRBV6-1 and TRBJ2-7; D uncertain. The sample consisted of memory CD4+ T cells sorted from blood. Subset meaning: CD45RA-negative fraction. The sequence came from a woman aged 30 to 39 in good health. The CDR3 DNA follows: TGTGCCAGCAACCACCTCGAGCGAATGCGGTACTTC. Amino acid sequence: CASNHLERMRYF.